This T cell receptor (beta chain) is drawn from a study of T cell responses to AZD1222 COVID-19 vaccine (TCRdb year 2021). Regarding the complete study: A total of 230 to 250 trial participants underwent TCR sequencing, of whom 207 received two doses of AZD1222 and approximately 25 received two doses of the MenACWY control vaccine. Trial participants were enrolled into age subgroups of 18-55, 56-69 and 70-plus years, which contained 148, 28 and 57 TCR-sequenced participants, respectively.

The time point label here, explained by the study, means: about 28 days (+/-7) after the second vaccine dose. AZD1222 recipients with second doses at about 4 weeks or about 12 weeks were pooled, because spike-specific TCR depth and breadth did not differ between schedules. Vaccinee samples were obtained from the UK trials COV001 and COV002, which included a single-blind randomized controlled phase 2/3 trial of AZD1222 (ChAdOx1 nCoV-19) in healthy adults. Trial participant PBMC samples were collected at day 0 and day 28 after the second dose for TCRbeta chain sequencing. Summary of the overall study and its limitations: Only five to seven AZD1222 recipients were SARS-CoV-2 seropositive at baseline, limiting conclusions about previously exposed vaccinees. A significant rise in spike-specific TCR breadth and depth was observed after two AZD1222 doses relative to day 0 and relative to MenACWY recipients. Nearly half of unique spike-specific TCRs reportedly recognized epitopes outside regions mutated in the B.1.351 and B.1.1.7 variants. Participants were mostly white British and included more females than males, and it was suggested by the authors that clonal diversity may have been underestimated. In the small 56-69-year group, the increase in depth fell short of significance, most likely because of low power. The whole spike protein was spanned by vaccine-associated CD4 TCRs, and dominant responses were seen in regions 160-218 and 743-854. Because no day 14 peak-response samples were available, repertoires were characterized only after the peak T cell response.

This clone turned up a few times. The antigen it recognizes is unknown. Qualities for individual bases were not recorded, and no much larger clone is one base off. From the germline V gene, CDR1 is SGHVT and CDR2 is SQSDAQ. The CDR3 has 14 amino acids, counting the end cysteine and phenylalanine. Only CDR3 DNA is held: 42 bases, read in frame from base 1. The V end loses 1 base and the J end loses 3 bases, and a stretch of 10 bases separates them. The CDR3 regions of human TCRbeta chains were analyzed by immunosequencing. As for the original processing: Repertoire TCRs were matched against a reference library of SARS-CoV-2-specific TCRs generated with the MIRA antigen-specificity platform. Breadth was defined as the fraction of unique TCRs that were SARS-CoV-2-associated, and depth was defined as the fraction of total T cells that were SARS-CoV-2-associated. Using the MIRA data, each spike-specific TCR was mapped to the spike region that the TCR reacts to and placed in a CD4 or CD8 class. Log10-transformed breadth and depth values were compared by one-way ANOVA with Sidak's multiple comparisons tests. Sourced from immuneACCESS, this table was stored by TCRdb with only in-frame sequences that have V and J called. A share of the clones is absent; for the studies checked, an unresolved V gene accounts for under half, and the remainder has no known explanation. The D gene and trimming were derived from the DNA, and the V and J assignments and clone size from that table. In all, the sample holds 120,000 or so clones, and around 83% of those were seen once. 27% of the sample is held by the ten biggest clonotypes.

The sequence was collected from an adult who received the AZD1222 COVID-19 vaccine. Recombination joined TRBV7-4 with TRBJ2-7; D gene: possibly TRBD1, on 5 matching bases. Source: peripheral blood, taken 28 days after the second AZD1222 dose. In nucleotides, the sequence is TGTGCCAGCAGCTTAGAAGGGGTAGGCTACGAGCAGTACTTC. Its protein product is CASSLEGVGYEQYF.